Shown below are 22 T cell receptor beta chains from a single sample sequenced in a study of blood T cell repertoires in COVID-19. TCRdb's copy holds only in-frame clones and misses some; the assay was immunoSEQ multiplex PCR. The sample holds about 62,000 clones, just over 85% seen once. What was sequenced was peripheral blood. These receptor sequences come from a woman older than 75 with acute or convalescent COVID-19.

This CDR3 is CAWGPGQGGNQPQHF. For the CDR3, the DNA is TGTGCCTGGGGACCCGGACAGGGCGGCAATCAGCCCCAGCATTTT. The chain is built from TRBV30 and TRBJ1-5; 8 bases are a match to TRBD1. This CDR3 contains 15 residues. The J segment lost 2 bases and the V segment lost 5 bases, leaving 8 bases of the junction unmatched. Germline V gene lookup returns CDR1 GTSNPN and CDR2 SVGIG (reference sequence).

The chain recombines TRBV6-5 with TRBJ2-2; 8 nucleotides match TRBD1. Germline trimming cut 7 bases from V and 5 bases from J; bases unmatched to any gene: 9. The CDR3 loop spans 15 amino acids. Germline V CDR1 and CDR2: MNHEY, SVGAGI. CDR3 in DNA: TGTGCCAGCAACTTCCAGGGGGCGCGGACCGGGGAGCTGTTTTTT. Translated: CASNFQGARTGELFF.

The chain recombines TRBV19 with TRBJ2-1; 7 bases line up with TRBD2. Germline CDR1 and CDR2: LNHDA and SQIVND (reference sequence). CDR3 length equals 17 residues. After removal of 4 bases from V and 1 base from J, the junction contained 10 bases not matched to a gene. CDR3 protein: CASSNSGPSGSYNEQFF. The CDR3 DNA sequence: TGTGCCAGTAGTAATAGCGGGCCCTCCGGATCCTACAATGAGCAGTTCTTC. Variable domain in full (rest from reference TRBV19 and TRBJ2-1): DGGITQSPKYLFRKEGQNVTLSCEQNLNHDAMYWYRQDPGQGLRLIYYSQIVNDFQKGDIAEGYSVSREKKESFPLTVTSAQKNPTAFYLCASSNSGPSGSYNEQFFGPGTRLTVL.

This clone was recorded only once. V and J are TRBV3-1 (or the pseudogene TRBV3-2) and TRBJ2-7, with D unclear. Germline assignment: CDR1 LGHDT and CDR2 YNNKEL (reference sequence). CDR3 length: 13 amino acids. V was pared by 4 bases and J by 7 bases, with 14 bases between. DNA of the CDR3: TGTGCCAGCAGCCTGCCCACGGGTCGGGAGCAGTACTTC. Translating gives CASSLPTGREQYF.

The chain has TRBV25-1 and TRBJ2-2; perhaps TRBD2 as D (6 bases). In germline, CDR1 is MGHDK, CDR2 SYGVNS. The ends were cut back, 7 bases at V and 1 base at J, with 7 bases in the middle. CDR3 length: 13 amino acids. The CDR3 DNA reads as TGTGCCAGCATGGGGGGGAACACCGGGGAGCTGTTTTTT. This codes for CASMGGNTGELFF.

This clone has a handful of counts. V and J are TRBV7-2 and TRBJ1-5; D is undetermined. V lost 3 bases to trimming and J lost 2 bases, with 11 bases between them. The CDR3 spans 15 residues. Germline CDR1 SGHTA, CDR2 FQGNSA. CDR3 amino acids: CASSFFGGGNQPQHF. CDR3 coding DNA: TGTGCCAGCAGCTTCTTCGGCGGTGGCAATCAGCCCCAGCATTTT.

The chain is built from TRBV29-1 and TRBJ1-2; the D is unclear. Germline V gene lookup returns CDR1 SQVTM and CDR2 ANQGSEA. V lost 4 bases and J lost 5, with 17 bases in between. The CDR3 covers 14 residues. CDR3 DNA: TGCAGCGTTGGGGAGGGCCCCGGGCTGTATGGCTACACCTTC. It encodes CSVGEGPGLYGYTF.

The chain uses TRBV28 and TRBJ1-2; D call uncertain. Trimming took off 6 bases at V and 8 bases at J, with 19 bases between the two ends. The CDR3 runs 14 residues. CDR1 is MDHEN, CDR2 SYDVKM, per germline. The CDR3 here is CASSTPSVSRGYTF. CDR3 nucleotide sequence: TGTGCCAGCAGCACACCCTCCGTTTCGCGGGGCTACACCTTC.

The rearrangement links TRBV4-1 to TRBJ1-4, with a possible D match to TRBD1 (6 bases). V lost 4 bases and J 4 bases, leaving 19 bases between the germline ends. The CDR3 sequence is 17 residues long. Germline V gene data show CDR1 as MGHRA and CDR2 as YSYEKL. CDR3 amino acids: CASSRTTNRASNEKLFF. The DNA for the CDR3 is TGCGCCAGCAGCCGCACTACTAACAGGGCAAGTAATGAAAAACTGTTTTTT.

The rearrangement links TRBV6-5 to TRBJ1-1; TRBD1 might be the D (6 bases). Trimming removed 1 base at V and 3 bases at J, with 9 bases between. This CDR3 contains 14 residues. CDR1 and CDR2 (germline): MNHEY, SVGAGI. The CDR3 loop is CASSYWGRDTEAFF. The CDR3 DNA sequence: TGTGCCAGCAGTTACTGGGGGCGCGACACTGAAGCTTTCTTT.

The chain combines TRBV3-1 (or the pseudogene TRBV3-2) with TRBJ2-5; the match to TRBD2 covers 9 bases. Germline values: CDR1 LGHDT, CDR2 YNNKEL (reference sequence). Trimming took 4 bases from V and 5 from J; bases not matched to a gene: 5. This CDR3 is built from 14 residues. The CDR3: CASSLLSGSETQYF. CDR3 bases: TGTGCCAGCAGCCTTCTTAGCGGGAGCGAGACCCAGTACTTC.

In its sample, this clone was seen once. The V call is TRBV28, the J call TRBJ2-2; D gene uncertain. V lost 4 bases and J lost 7, with 10 bases in between. The CDR3 is 13 amino acids. Germline-derived CDR1 and CDR2 are MDHEN and SYDVKM. CDR3 coding DNA: TGTGCCAGCAGTTCCCCCCAGGACGGGGAGCTGTTTTTT. Its translation: CASSSPQDGELFF. Filled out from reference TRBV28 and TRBJ2-2, the complete variable domain reads DVKVTQSSRYLVKRTGEKVFLECVQDMDHENMFWYRQDPGLGLRLIYFSYDVKMKEKGDIPEGYSVSREKKERFSLILESASTNQTSMYLCASSSPQDGELFFGEGSRLTVL.

This clone came up a few times. The chain joins TRBV5-1 to TRBJ2-5, with TRBD2 identical over 10 bases. The germline V gene encodes CDR1 SGHRS and CDR2 YFSETQ. The CDR3 is 16 amino acids. Losses at the gene ends were 0 bases for V and 5 bases for J; bases not matched to a gene: 7. The CDR3 loop is CASSLGASGSIETQYF. CDR3 sequence (DNA): TGCGCCAGCAGCTTGGGGGCTAGCGGGAGCATCGAGACCCAGTACTTC.

This chain joins TRBV6-5 and TRBJ1-6; D call uncertain. This CDR3 spans 12 amino acids. Germline V lookup: CDR1 MNHEY, CDR2 SVGAGI. Trimming stripped 6 bases from V and 7 bases from J, with 7 bases between. This chain's CDR3 is CASRPRNSPLHF. The CDR3 DNA reads TGTGCCAGCAGACCCAGAAATTCACCCCTCCACTTT.

The chain joins TRBV4-3 to TRBJ1-6; TRBD1 aligns across 7 bases. The junction had 9 bases not matched to a gene; V was cut back by 6 bases and J by 10 bases. The CDR3 is made up of 14 amino acids. Germline V lookup: CDR1 LGHNA, CDR2 YSLEER. CDR3 in DNA: TGCGCCAGCAGAAGCCAGGGGGGAGAGTCACCCCTCCACTTT. This gives the protein CASRSQGGESPLHF.

V gene TRBV5-3 combines with J gene TRBJ1-4, with D perhaps matching TRBD1 (5 bases). TRBV5-3 is an ORF, with its function uncertain. This CDR3 has 15 amino acids. V gave up 2 bases and J gave up 5 bases, with 13 bases separating them. The CDR3 loop reads CARSFIPGRNEKLFF. CDR3 nucleotides: TGTGCCAGAAGCTTTATACCAGGGAGGAATGAAAAACTGTTTTTT.

This clone was seen a single time. The chain couples TRBV30 to TRBJ2-1; 7 bases line up with TRBD2. Germline V gene lookup returns CDR1 GTSNPN and CDR2 SVGIG (reference sequence). This CDR3 comprises 13 residues. The V and J ends lost 2 bases and 7 bases, in that order; junction bases with no gene match: 5. The CDR3 DNA reads TGTGCCTGGAGTCGGGGGGTGGTGAATGAGCAGTTCTTC. It codes for CAWSRGVVNEQFF.

The chain recombines TRBV6-1 with TRBJ1-2; a weak D match, TRBD1 (5 bases). The V gene lost 2 bases and the J gene lost 7 bases, with 11 bases spanning the gap. The CDR3 runs to 13 residues. From germline, CDR1 is MNHNS and CDR2 SASEGT. The CDR3 here is CASSEFGGAGYTF. CDR3 bases: TGTGCCAGCAGTGAATTTGGCGGGGCTGGCTACACCTTC.

The V and J genes are TRBV4-1 and TRBJ1-5, with D possibly matching TRBD1 (5 bases). V shed 1 base and J shed 7 bases, with 14 bases lying between them. The CDR3 is made up of 15 amino acids. The germline CDR1 and CDR2 sequences are MGHRA and YSYEKL. CDR3: CASSQGLAGRQPQHF. CDR3 DNA sequence: TGCGCCAGCAGCCAAGGTTTAGCAGGGAGGCAGCCCCAGCATTTT.

The chain carries TRBV5-5 and TRBJ2-1; 13 positions agree with TRBD2. J was trimmed by 6 bases and V by 4 bases; bases with no gene match: 4. The CDR3 consists of 15 residues. Germline CDR1 and CDR2: SGHKS and YYEKEE (reference sequence). This chain's CDR3 is CASSELAGGSNEQFF. CDR3 DNA: TGTGCCAGCAGCGAACTAGCGGGGGGGAGCAATGAGCAGTTCTTC.

This sequence joins TRBV7-2 and TRBJ1-1; D is undetermined. The CDR3 sequence is 15 residues long. The germline V gene has CDR1 SGHTA and CDR2 FQGNSA. The V end lost 5 bases, the J end lost 1 base, and 14 bases lay between the germline ends. The CDR3 protein is CASSPPRARNTEAFF. CDR3 nucleotides: TGTGCCAGCAGCCCCCCGAGGGCGAGGAACACTGAAGCTTTCTTT.

The chain uses TRBV19 and TRBJ2-1; TRBD1 aligns across 8 bases. Germline CDR1 and CDR2: LNHDA and SQIVND (reference sequence). This CDR3 spans 16 amino acids. With V trimmed by 4 bases and J by 6 bases, 11 bases remained unmatched. The CDR3 bases are TGTGCCAGTAGTAGTTATGAGATACAGGGGGGCAATGAGCAGTTCTTC. It specifies CASSSYEIQGGNEQFF.